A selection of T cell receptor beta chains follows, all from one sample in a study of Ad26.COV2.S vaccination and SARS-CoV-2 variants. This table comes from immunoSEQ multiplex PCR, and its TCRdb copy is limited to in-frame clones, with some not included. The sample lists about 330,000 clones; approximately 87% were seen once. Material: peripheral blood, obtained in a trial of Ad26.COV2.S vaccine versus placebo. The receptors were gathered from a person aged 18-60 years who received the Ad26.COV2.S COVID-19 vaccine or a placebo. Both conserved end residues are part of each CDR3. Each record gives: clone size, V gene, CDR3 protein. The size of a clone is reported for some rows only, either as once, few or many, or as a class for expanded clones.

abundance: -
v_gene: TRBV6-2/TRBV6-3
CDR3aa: CASSYRGQLNQPQHF

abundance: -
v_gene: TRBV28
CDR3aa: CASSFYGTGENTEAFF

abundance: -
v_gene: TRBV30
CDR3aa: CACQTSGEETQYF

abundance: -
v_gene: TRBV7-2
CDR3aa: CASSLFPGNTEAFF

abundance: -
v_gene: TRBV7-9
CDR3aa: CASSQRDGDTEAFF

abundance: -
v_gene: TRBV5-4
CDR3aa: CASSWGTAQETQYF

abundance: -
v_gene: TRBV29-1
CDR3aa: CSAWTGMNTGELFF

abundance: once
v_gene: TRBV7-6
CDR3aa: CASSLELAGTWETQYF

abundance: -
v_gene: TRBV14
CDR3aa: CASSQAGTGPYEQYF

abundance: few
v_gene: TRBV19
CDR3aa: CASSMFTHSNQPQHF

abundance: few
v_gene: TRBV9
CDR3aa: CASSVVGAPNYGYTF

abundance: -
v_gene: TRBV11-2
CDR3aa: CASSLGGFGTEAFF

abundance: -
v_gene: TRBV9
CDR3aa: CASSEGLAGGSTGELFF

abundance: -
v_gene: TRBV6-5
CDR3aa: CASSPRDSFNYGYTF

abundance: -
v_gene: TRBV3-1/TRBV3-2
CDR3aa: CASSPPLRTEQFF

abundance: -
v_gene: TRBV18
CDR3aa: CASSPADPFRYTF

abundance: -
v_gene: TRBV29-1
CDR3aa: CSVEVDSGQGEYGYTF

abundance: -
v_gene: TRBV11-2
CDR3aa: CASSLGVNSPLHF

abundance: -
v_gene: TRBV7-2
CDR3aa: CASSYSTGTNEQFF

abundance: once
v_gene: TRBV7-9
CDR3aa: CASSLSSMGYSSYNEQFF

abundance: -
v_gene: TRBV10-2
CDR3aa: CASSAGWEQYF

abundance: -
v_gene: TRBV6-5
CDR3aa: CASSPRGGGYYGYTF

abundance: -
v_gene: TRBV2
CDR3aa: CASSEGTGTYGYTF

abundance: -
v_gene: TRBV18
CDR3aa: CASSPPPTGLSTDTQYF

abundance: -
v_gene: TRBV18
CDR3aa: CASSPPSPQGRGEQYF

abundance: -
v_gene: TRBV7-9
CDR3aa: CASSLRAGQSNSPLHF

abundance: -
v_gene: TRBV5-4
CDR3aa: CASSAKSESVADTQYF

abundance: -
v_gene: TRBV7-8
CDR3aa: CASSLGLGVSGEETQYF

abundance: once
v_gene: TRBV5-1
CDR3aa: CASSLWIHYGYTF

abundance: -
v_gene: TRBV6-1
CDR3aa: CASSEALLRGPDTQYF

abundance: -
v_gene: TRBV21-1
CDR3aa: CASSKVERGRAQPQHF

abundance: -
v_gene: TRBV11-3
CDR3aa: CASSLGLRGDDTF

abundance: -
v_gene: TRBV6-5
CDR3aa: CASSSGSGDGYTF

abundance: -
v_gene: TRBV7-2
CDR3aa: CASSLLPRGSNQPQHF

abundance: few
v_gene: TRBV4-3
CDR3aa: CASSQDKASNQPQHF

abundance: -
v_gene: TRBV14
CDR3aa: CASSPWDRGFGEQFF

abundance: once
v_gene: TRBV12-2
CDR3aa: CASRPPGEGGYTF

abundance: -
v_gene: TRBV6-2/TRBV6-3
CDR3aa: CASSRGPFPNLAGVNNEQFF

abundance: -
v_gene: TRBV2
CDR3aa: CASSPRTGRNYGYTF

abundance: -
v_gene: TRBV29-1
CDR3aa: CSVLPWDESNEQFF